Listed here are 11 T cell receptor beta chains from one sample, sequenced in a study of cytomegalovirus exposure and HLA in healthy donors. PCR used 60 Vbeta primers and 13 Jbeta primers. Data came from immunoSEQ multiplex PCR; TCRdb stores just in-frame clones and leaves some out. The sample carries 150,000 or so clones, 75% recorded once. Sequencing was carried out using PBMCs. The receptors were sampled from a female donor in good health and CMV-seronegative.

J is TRBJ1-2 and V is TRBV28; D is possibly TRBD1 (6 bases). There are 15 residues in the CDR3. CDR1 is MDHEN and CDR2 is SYDVKM in the germline V gene. Trimming pared 3 bases from V and 7 bases from J, leaving 18 bases between. The CDR3 is CASSFEGQPRGGYTF. The DNA of the CDR3 is TGTGCCAGCAGTTTTGAAGGACAGCCGAGGGGTGGCTACACCTTC.

This sequence joins TRBV5-1 and TRBJ2-3; D is possibly TRBD1 (6 bases). With 2 bases removed from V and 4 bases from J, the gap between germline ends came to 11 bases. Germline CDR1 reads SGHRS; CDR2 reads YFSETQ. This CDR3 has 14 amino acids. CDR3 amino acids: CASSFGGRSDTQYF. In DNA form, the CDR3 reads TGCGCCAGCAGCTTTGGGGGCCGGTCAGATACGCAGTATTTT.

This clone came up once. This chain links TRBV12-5 with TRBJ2-5, with 7 positions matching TRBD1. The DNA end is a closer match to TRBJ2-7, so the J assignment may be wrong. The germline gives CDR1 LGHNT, CDR2 FRNRAP. The CDR3 length is 15 residues. DNA of the CDR3: TGTGCTAGTGGTTTTGACAGGGAATTTATGTACGAGCAGTACTTC. This sequence encodes CASGFDREFMYEQYF.

The rearrangement uses TRBV21-1 and TRBJ2-1; TRBD2 is the table's D call, not checked against the DNA. TRBV21-1 is listed as a pseudogene. The CDR3 covers 16 residues. CDR3 in DNA: TGTGCCAGCAGCAACCAGACTAGCGGGAGGCCCAATGAGCAGTTCTTC. It encodes CASSNQTSGRPNEQFF.

This clone was observed a handful of times. Other DNA variants within this sample encode the same CDR3. This chain connects TRBV18 to TRBJ1-1, with 7 bases that match TRBD1. With V trimmed by 2 bases and J by 0 bases, 0 bases remained unmatched. Germline lookup yields CDR1 KGHSH and CDR2 LQKENI. The CDR3 covers 14 residues. CDR3 bases: TGTGCCAGCTCACCAACAGGGGTGAACACTGAAGCTTTCTTT. Translated, it gives CASSPTGVNTEAFF.

The chain uses TRBV7-8 and TRBJ2-7; 9 nucleotides line up with TRBD2. Germline V gives CDR1 SGHVS, CDR2 FQNEAQ. The length of the CDR3 is 15 residues. With 6 bases clipped from V and 6 bases from J, the junction kept 12 bases outside the gene matches. In nucleotides, the CDR3 is TGTGCCAGCAGGGAGGAGACTAGCGGAGCCTGCGAGCAGTACTTC. Residues: CASREETSGACEQYF.

This clone was observed a handful of times. The chain couples TRBV15 to TRBJ2-5, with D tentatively TRBD1 (5 bases). With 1 base removed from V and 2 bases from J, the gap between germline ends came to 8 bases. This CDR3 spans 14 amino acids. CDR1 and CDR2 from the germline V gene are LNHNV and YYDKDF (reference sequence). CDR3 DNA: TGTGCCACCAGCAGAGGAGACAGTCAAGAGACCCAGTACTTC. Protein: CATSRGDSQETQYF.

A few counts support this clone. The chain is built from TRBV10-2 and TRBJ2-3; possible D gene TRBD2, 5 bases. The length of the CDR3 is 12 residues. Germline CDR1 WSHSY, CDR2 SAAADI. The germline V and J ends were trimmed by 6 bases and 3 bases, with 7 bases remaining between them. The CDR3 DNA sequence: TGCGCCAGCAGCCTAGCAACAGATACGCAGTATTTT. This encodes CASSLATDTQYF.

The CDR3 sequence is CASSQEEGLAGGPRFEQFF. The CDR3 DNA reads TGTGCCAGCAGCCAAGAAGAGGGACTAGCGGGAGGGCCGAGGTTTGAGCAGTTCTTC. The chain combines TRBV14 with TRBJ2-1, with 16 bases identical to TRBD2. J gave up 9 bases and V 0 bases, and 11 bases lay outside the gene matches. Per the germline V gene, CDR1 is SGHDN and CDR2 is FVKESK. This CDR3 contains 19 residues.

V and J are TRBV5-1 and TRBJ2-7; D perhaps matches TRBD2 (6 bases). The V gene's germline CDR1 is SGHRS and CDR2 YFSETQ. This CDR3 contains 16 residues. The V gene lost 3 bases and the J gene lost 0 bases, with 16 bases spanning the gap. As DNA, the CDR3 is TGCGCCAGCAGCTGGGATCCGGGACTGAGCTCCTACGAGCAGTACTTC. Its translation is CASSWDPGLSSYEQYF.

The V call is TRBV19, the J call TRBJ1-1, with TRBD1 identical over 7 bases. The germline V gene has CDR1 LNHDA and CDR2 SQIVND (reference sequence). The V segment lost 6 bases and the J segment 4 bases; nucleotides outside the gene matches: 11. The CDR3 extends over 15 amino acids. The CDR3 nucleotides are TGTGCCAGTAGACAAAGACAGGGAGAGAGCACTGAAGCTTTCTTT. Its protein is CASRQRQGESTEAFF.